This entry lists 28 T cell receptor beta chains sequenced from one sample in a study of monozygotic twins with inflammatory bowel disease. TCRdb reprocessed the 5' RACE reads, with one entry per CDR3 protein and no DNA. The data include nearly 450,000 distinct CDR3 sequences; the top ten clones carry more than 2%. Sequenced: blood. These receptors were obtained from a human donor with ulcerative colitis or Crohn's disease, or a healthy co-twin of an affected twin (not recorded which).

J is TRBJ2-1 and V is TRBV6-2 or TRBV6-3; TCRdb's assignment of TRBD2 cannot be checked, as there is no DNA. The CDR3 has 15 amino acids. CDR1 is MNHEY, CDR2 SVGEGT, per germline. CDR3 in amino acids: CASSWGLAGEVEQFF.

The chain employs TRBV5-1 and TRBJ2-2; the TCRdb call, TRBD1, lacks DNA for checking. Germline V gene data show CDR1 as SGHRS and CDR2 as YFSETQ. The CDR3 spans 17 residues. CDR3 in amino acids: CASSFRQGELNTGELFF.

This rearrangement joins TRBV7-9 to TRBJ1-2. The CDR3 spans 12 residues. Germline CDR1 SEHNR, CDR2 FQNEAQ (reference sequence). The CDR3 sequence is CASSGVNYGYTF.

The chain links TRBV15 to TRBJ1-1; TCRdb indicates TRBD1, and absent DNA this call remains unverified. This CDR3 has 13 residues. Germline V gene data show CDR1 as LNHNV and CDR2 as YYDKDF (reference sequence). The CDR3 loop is CAIRAGGTTEAFF.

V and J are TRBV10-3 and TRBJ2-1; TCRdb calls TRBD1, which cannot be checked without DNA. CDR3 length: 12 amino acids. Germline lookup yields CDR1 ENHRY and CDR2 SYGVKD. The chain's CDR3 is CAISPGHNEQFF.

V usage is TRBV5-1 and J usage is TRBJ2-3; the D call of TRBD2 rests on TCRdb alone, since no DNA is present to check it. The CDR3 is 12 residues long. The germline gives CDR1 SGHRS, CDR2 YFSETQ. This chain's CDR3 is CASSRTMDTQYF.

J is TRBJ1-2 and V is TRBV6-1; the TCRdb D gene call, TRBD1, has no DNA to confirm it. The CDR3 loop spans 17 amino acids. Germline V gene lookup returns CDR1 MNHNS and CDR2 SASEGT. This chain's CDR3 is CASSESRGQGLNYGYTF.

The CDR3 loop reads CASSQDWDRGFGTEAFF. The V gene is TRBV4-3, the J gene TRBJ1-1; as DNA is missing, the TRBD1 call by TCRdb cannot be tested. The CDR3 is made up of 17 amino acids. Germline V gene sequence: CDR1 LGHNA, CDR2 YSLEER.

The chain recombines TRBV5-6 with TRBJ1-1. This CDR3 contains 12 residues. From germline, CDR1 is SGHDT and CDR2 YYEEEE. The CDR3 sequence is CASSLGAVEAFF.

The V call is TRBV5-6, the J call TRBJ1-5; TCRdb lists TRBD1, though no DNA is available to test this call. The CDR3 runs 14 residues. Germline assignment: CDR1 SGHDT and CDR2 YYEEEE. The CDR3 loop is CASTGRGSNQPQHF.

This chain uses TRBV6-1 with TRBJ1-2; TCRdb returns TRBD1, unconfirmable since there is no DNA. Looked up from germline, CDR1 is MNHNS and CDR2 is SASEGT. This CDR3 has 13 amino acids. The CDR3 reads CASRVGQGFGYTF.

CDR3 residues: CASSLTGSSAEAFF. The chain carries TRBV28 and TRBJ1-1. This CDR3 region has 14 residues. Germline values: CDR1 MDHEN, CDR2 SYDVKM.

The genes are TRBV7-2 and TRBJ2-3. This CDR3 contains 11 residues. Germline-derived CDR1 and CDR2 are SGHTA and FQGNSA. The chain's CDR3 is CAQGNTDTQYF.

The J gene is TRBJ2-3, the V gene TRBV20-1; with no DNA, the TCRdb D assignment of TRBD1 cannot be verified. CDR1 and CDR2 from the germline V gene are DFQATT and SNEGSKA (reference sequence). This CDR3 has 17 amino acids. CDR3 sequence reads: CSASGPLAGGFGDTQYF.

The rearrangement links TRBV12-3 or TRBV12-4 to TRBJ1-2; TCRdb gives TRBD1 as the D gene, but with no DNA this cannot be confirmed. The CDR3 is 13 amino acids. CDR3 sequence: CASSSTGGYGYTF.

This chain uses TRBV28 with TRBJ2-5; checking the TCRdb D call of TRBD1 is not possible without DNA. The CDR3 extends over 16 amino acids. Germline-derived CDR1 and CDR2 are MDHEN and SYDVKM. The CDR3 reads CASSVNEWGQQETQYF.

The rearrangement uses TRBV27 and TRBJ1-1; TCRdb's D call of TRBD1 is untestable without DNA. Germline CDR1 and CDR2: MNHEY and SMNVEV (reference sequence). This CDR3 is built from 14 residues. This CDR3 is CASSPDSGTPEAFF.

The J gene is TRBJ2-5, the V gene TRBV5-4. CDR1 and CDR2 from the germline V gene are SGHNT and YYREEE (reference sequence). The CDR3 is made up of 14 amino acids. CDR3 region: CASSLVSFQETQYF.

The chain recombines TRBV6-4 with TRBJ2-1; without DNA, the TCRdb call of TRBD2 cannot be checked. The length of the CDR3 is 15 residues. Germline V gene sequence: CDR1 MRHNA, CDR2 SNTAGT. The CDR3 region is CASSESAGSYNEQFF.

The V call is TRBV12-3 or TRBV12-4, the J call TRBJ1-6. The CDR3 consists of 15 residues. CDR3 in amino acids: CASSLFSSYNSPLHF.

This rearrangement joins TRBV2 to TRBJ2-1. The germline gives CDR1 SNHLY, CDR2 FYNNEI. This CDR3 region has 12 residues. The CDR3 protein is CARRDSYNEQFF.

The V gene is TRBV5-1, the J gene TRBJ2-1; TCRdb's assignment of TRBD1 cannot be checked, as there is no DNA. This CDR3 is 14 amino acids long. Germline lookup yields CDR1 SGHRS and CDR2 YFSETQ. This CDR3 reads CASSPEGAQNEQFF. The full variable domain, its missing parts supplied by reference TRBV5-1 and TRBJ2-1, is KAGVTQTPRYLIKTRGQQVTLSCSPISGHRSVSWYQQTPGQGLQFLFEYFSETQRNKGNFPGRFSGRQFSNSRSEMNVSTLELGDSALYLCASSPEGAQNEQFFGPGTRLTVL.

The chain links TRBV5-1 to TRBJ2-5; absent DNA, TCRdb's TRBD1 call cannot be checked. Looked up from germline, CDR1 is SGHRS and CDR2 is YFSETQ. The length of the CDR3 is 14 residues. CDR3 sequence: CASRRTGERETQYF.

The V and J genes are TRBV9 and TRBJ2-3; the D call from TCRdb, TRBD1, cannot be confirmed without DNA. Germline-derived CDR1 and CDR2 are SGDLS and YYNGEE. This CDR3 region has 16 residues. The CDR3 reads CASSVRGSTDTDTQYF.

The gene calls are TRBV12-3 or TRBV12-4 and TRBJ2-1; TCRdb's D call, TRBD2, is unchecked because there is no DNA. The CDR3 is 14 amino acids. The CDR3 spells CASSFLAGGHEQFF.

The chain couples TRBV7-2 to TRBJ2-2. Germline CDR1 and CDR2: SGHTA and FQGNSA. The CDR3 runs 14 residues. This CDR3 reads CASSSPLAAGELFF. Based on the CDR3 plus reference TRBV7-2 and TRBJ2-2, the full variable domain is GAGVSQSPSNKVTEKGKDVELRCDPISGHTALYWYRQSLGQGLEFLIYFQGNSAPDKSGLPSDRFSAERTGGSVSTLTIQRTQQEDSAVYLCASSSPLAAGELFFGEGSRLTVL.

This chain's CDR3 is CASSECRETQYF. The rearrangement joins TRBV6-4 to TRBJ2-5. This CDR3 contains 12 residues. The germline CDR1 and CDR2 sequences are MRHNA and SNTAGT.

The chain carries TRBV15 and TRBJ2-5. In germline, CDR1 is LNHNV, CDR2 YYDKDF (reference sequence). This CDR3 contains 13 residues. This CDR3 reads CATSRGRAETQYF.